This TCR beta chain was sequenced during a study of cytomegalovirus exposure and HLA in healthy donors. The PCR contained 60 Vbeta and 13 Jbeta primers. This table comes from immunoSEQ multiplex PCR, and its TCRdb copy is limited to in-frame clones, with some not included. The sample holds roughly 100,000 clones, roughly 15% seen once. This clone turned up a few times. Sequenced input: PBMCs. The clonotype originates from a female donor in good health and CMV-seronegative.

The CDR3 DNA reads TGTGCCAGCTCACCGTCAGGGGGCTGGGAGACCCAGTACTTC. Translation: CASSPSGGWETQYF. The chain is built from TRBV18 and TRBJ2-5; 8 nucleotides match TRBD1. This CDR3 spans 14 amino acids. V trimming: 3 bases; J trimming: 5 bases; junction bases outside the gene matches: 5. Per germline, CDR1 KGHSH and CDR2 LQKENI.